The 15 T cell receptor beta chains presented below share a single source sample, sequenced in a study of patients and donors after allogeneic stem cell transplantation (dated by TCRdb to the early 2020s). The library was generated by RT-PCR. The run used a NextSeq 550. The public reads were reanalyzed by TCRdb: fastp trimming at Q25, MiXCR alignment, in-frame beta chains only. Every CDR3 protein is listed once, alongside the most common genes and DNA of its rows. This sample lists over 150,000 distinct CDR3 sequences; approximately 31% were detected once. 3.2% of the sample comes from the top ten. The specimen sequenced was blood, either unsorted or a sorted T cell fraction (not recorded which). The receptors derive from a human donor who was either an allogeneic HSCT recipient or a stem cell or donor lymphocyte infusion donor (not recorded which). It is not recorded whose cells these are; they may come from a transplant donor.

The gene calls are TRBV20-1 and TRBJ1-2; no clear D gene. Germline V gene data show CDR1 as DFQATT and CDR2 as SNEGSKA (reference sequence). V lost 5 bases and J lost 4, with 11 bases in between. The CDR3 contains 12 residues. This CDR3 reads CSAGPLLYGYTF. The CDR3 coding sequence is TGCAGTGCTGGACCGCTTCTCTATGGCTACACCTTC.

This clonotype was seen a few times. This chain links TRBV29-1 with TRBJ1-1; the match to TRBD1 covers 7 bases. The CDR3 is 12 residues long. Per germline, CDR1 SQVTM and CDR2 ANQGSEA. Trimming cost V 4 bases and J 8 bases; bases outside gene matches: 7. DNA of the CDR3: TGCAGCGTTGCCCAGGGGGGGTTGGAAGCTTTCTTT. Protein product: CSVAQGGLEAFF.

The rearrangement uses TRBV19 and TRBJ2-7, with 7 bases fitting TRBD1. The CDR3 contains 12 residues. Germline loops: CDR1 LNHDA, CDR2 SQIVND (reference sequence). J gave up 7 bases and V 6 bases, and 6 bases lay outside the gene matches. The CDR3 loop is CASREGASEQYF. In DNA, the CDR3 is TGTGCCAGTAGAGAGGGGGCGAGTGAGCAGTACTTC.

J is TRBJ2-3 and V is TRBV12-3 or TRBV12-4, with 15 bases identical to TRBD2. The junction had 5 bases not matched to a gene; V was cut back by 6 bases and J by 10 bases. This CDR3 region has 14 residues. In DNA form, the CDR3 reads TGTGCCAGCAGCGGGACTAGCGGGAGGATGGCGCAGTATTTT. Protein product: CASSGTSGRMAQYF.

The chain couples TRBV6-5 to TRBJ1-3, with 8 bases matching TRBD1. Germline V gives CDR1 MNHEY, CDR2 SVGAGI. The trim removed 2 bases at V and 2 bases at J, leaving 5 bases unmatched. This CDR3 comprises 16 residues. In DNA form, the CDR3 reads TGTGCCAGCAGTTACGGGACAGGAGTGACTGGAAACACCATATATTTT. Translating gives CASSYGTGVTGNTIYF.

This sequence joins TRBV29-1 and TRBJ2-3; 9 bases agree with TRBD2. Germline values: CDR1 SQVTM, CDR2 ANQGSEA. The CDR3 has 13 residues. Losses at the gene ends were 3 bases for V and 12 bases for J; bases not matched to a gene: 10. The CDR3: CSVDHTREGNQYF. CDR3 sequence (DNA): TGCAGCGTTGACCATACGCGGGAGGGGAACCAGTATTTT.

This clonotype appeared once. The chain uses TRBV2 and TRBJ2-1; 9 nucleotides line up with TRBD2. This CDR3 comprises 15 residues. V shed 6 bases and J 2 bases; nucleotides not matched to a gene: 5. Germline assignment: CDR1 SNHLY and CDR2 FYNNEI. In nucleotides, the CDR3 is TGTGCCAGCAGGGCTACTAGCGGGCCCTACAATGAGCAGTTCTTC. Amino acids: CASRATSGPYNEQFF. The whole variable domain, remainder taken from reference TRBV2 and TRBJ2-1, is EPEVTQTPSHQVTQMGQEVILRCVPISNHLYFYWYRQILGQKVEFLVSFYNNEISEKSEIFDDQFSVERPDGSNFTLKIRSTKLEDSAMYFCASRATSGPYNEQFFGPGTRLTVL.

This clonotype was counted a few times. The J gene is TRBJ2-1, the V gene TRBV15; no reliable D call. CDR1 LNHNV and CDR2 YYDKDF come from the germline V gene (reference sequence). The germline V and J ends were trimmed by 0 bases and 5 bases, with 14 bases remaining between them. The CDR3 extends over 16 amino acids. The CDR3 loop reads CATSRDRWGYDNEQFF. As DNA, the CDR3 is TGTGCCACCAGCAGAGATCGATGGGGTTACGACAATGAGCAGTTCTTC. The variable domain in full, completed from reference TRBV15 and TRBJ2-1, reads DAMVIQNPRYQVTQFGKPVTLSCSQTLNHNVMYWYQQKSSQAPKLLFHYYDKDFNNEADTPDNFQSRRPNTSFCFLDIRSPGLGDTAMYLCATSRDRWGYDNEQFFGPGTRLTVL.

This clonotype was observed a handful of times. This rearrangement joins TRBV19 to TRBJ1-2; D not resolved. The ends were cut back, 11 bases at V and 6 bases at J, with 10 bases in the middle. Germline CDR1 and CDR2: LNHDA and SQIVND (reference sequence). The CDR3 sequence is 10 residues long. This CDR3 is CASEGNGYTF. The DNA of the CDR3 is TGTGCCTCCGAGGGAAATGGCTACACCTTC.

This clonotype was recorded at least ten times. The chain combines TRBV6-5 with TRBJ2-3; TRBD2 aligns across 8 bases. Trimming at V came to 8 bases and at J to 2 bases, leaving 12 bases not matched to a gene. CDR1 is MNHEY and CDR2 is SVGAGI in the germline V gene. This CDR3 has 16 amino acids. In nucleotides, the CDR3 is TGTGCCAGCTCCCGCGGCGGGAGGCCCCTCACAGATACGCAGTATTTT. Amino acid sequence: CASSRGGRPLTDTQYF.

There are a few counts of this clonotype. The genes are TRBV4-1 and TRBJ1-5; D may be TRBD1 (6 bases). There are 15 residues in the CDR3. CDR1 and CDR2 (germline): MGHRA, YSYEKL. With 3 bases removed from V and 0 bases from J, the gap between germline ends came to 9 bases. CDR3 coding DNA: TGCGCCAGCAGCCACCAGGGGAATAGCAATCAGCCCCAGCATTTT. Its translation: CASSHQGNSNQPQHF.

The V call is TRBV7-9, the J call TRBJ1-1; TRBD1 matches at 7 bases. Germline trimming cut 8 bases from V and 7 bases from J; bases unmatched to any gene: 16. This CDR3 region has 15 residues. Per the germline V gene, CDR1 is SEHNR and CDR2 is FQNEAQ (reference sequence). The chain's CDR3 is CASRRLQGLKNEAFF. Written as DNA, the CDR3 is TGTGCCAGCCGGCGGTTACAGGGGTTAAAGAATGAAGCTTTCTTT.

The chain's CDR3 is CASSSLGVTGNTIYF. CDR3 in DNA: TGTGCCAGCAGTTCCTTGGGGGTGACTGGAAACACCATATATTTT. The rearrangement links TRBV27 to TRBJ1-3; tentatively, D is TRBD1 (5 bases). Germline CDR1 and CDR2: MNHEY and SMNVEV (reference sequence). Deletions cut 4 bases from V and 2 bases from J, with 12 bases between. The CDR3 length is 15 residues.

V is TRBV10-3 and J is TRBJ1-1; D ambiguous. V was cut by 7 bases and J by 0 bases, with 9 bases left in between. The CDR3 runs to 13 residues. Germline V CDR1 and CDR2: ENHRY, SYGVKD. CDR3 sequence: CAINGYMNTEAFF. In DNA form, the CDR3 reads TGTGCCATCAACGGTTACATGAACACTGAAGCTTTCTTT.

The rearrangement uses TRBV12-3 or TRBV12-4 and TRBJ1-2; D is ambiguous. This CDR3 region has 13 residues. Trimming took off 4 bases at V and 4 bases at J, with 10 bases between the two ends. DNA for the CDR3: TGTGCCAGCAGTTCCGGCGGCTTCTATGGCTACACCTTC. Amino acid sequence: CASSSGGFYGYTF.